The rows below give T cell receptor beta chains drawn from one sample of a study of T cell responses to AZD1222 COVID-19 vaccine. Clones were sequenced by immunoSEQ multiplex PCR, and TCRdb holds only the in-frame ones, with some missing. The sample includes 70,000 or so clones, approximately 83% of them seen just once. The source was peripheral blood, collected 28 days after the second AZD1222 dose. The receptors were gathered from an adult who received the AZD1222 COVID-19 vaccine. Both conserved end residues are part of each CDR3. The D gene is left open where the match is weak. Some rows have no size entry. The others give once, few or many, or a class for an expanded clone.

TRBJ1-3,TRBV6-4,.,TRBD1,CASSELPGGSGNTIYF,TGTGCCAGCAGTGAGCTTCCAGGGGGTTCTGGAAACACCATATATTTT
TRBJ2-7,TRBV27,.,TRBD1,CASSLSAWGQGINEQYF,TGTGCCAGCAGTTTATCAGCCTGGGGACAGGGGATCAACGAGCAGTACTTC
TRBJ1-2,TRBV19,.,TRBD1,CASSATGPFSRYTF,TGTGCCAGTAGTGCGACAGGGCCCTTTAGCCGCTACACCTTC
TRBJ2-3,TRBV7-8,.,.,CASSLTGLSTDTQYF,TGTGCCAGCAGCTTAACGGGACTGTCCACAGATACGCAGTATTTT
TRBJ2-3,TRBV7-6,.,.,CASSLRSGQPTDTQYF,TGTGCCAGCAGCTTACGCTCCGGACAGCCCACAGATACGCAGTATTTT
TRBJ2-4,TRBV6-2/TRBV6-3,.,.,CASSSGADLAKNIQYF,TGTGCCAGCAGCTCGGGGGCGGACCTAGCCAAAAACATTCAGTACTTC
TRBJ1-5,TRBV3-1/TRBV3-2,.,.,CASSQDRNQPQHF,TGTGCCAGCAGCCAAGATCGAAATCAGCCCCAGCATTTT
TRBJ2-7,TRBV3-1/TRBV3-2,.,.,CASSLSGANYEQYF,TGTGCCAGCAGCCTCAGTGGCGCAAACTACGAGCAGTACTTC
TRBJ1-5,TRBV2,.,TRBD1,CAAGMGQGNQPQHF,TGTGCCGCCGGAATGGGACAGGGCAATCAGCCCCAGCATTTT
TRBJ2-1,TRBV11-3,.,.,CASSLSTGHEQFF,TGTGCCAGCAGCTTAAGTACGGGTCATGAGCAGTTCTTC
TRBJ1-1,TRBV6-5,.,.,CASSLQGGTEAFF,TGTGCCAGCAGTTTACAAGGTGGGACTGAAGCTTTCTTT
TRBJ2-7,TRBV5-6,.,.,CASSSYASGAYEQYF,TGTGCCAGCAGCTCCTACGCGTCCGGGGCCTACGAGCAGTACTTC
TRBJ2-2,TRBV2,once,.,CASSENRAIAGELFF,TGTGCCAGCAGTGAAAACAGGGCTATTGCCGGGGAGCTGTTTTTT
TRBJ1-6,TRBV6-5,.,.,CASGWGAGSPLHF,TGTGCCAGCGGATGGGGGGCAGGTTCACCCCTCCACTTT
TRBJ2-5,TRBV2,.,.,CASLLAPIQETQYF,TGTGCCAGTCTTTTGGCCCCTATCCAGGAGACCCAGTACTTC
TRBJ1-3,TRBV18,.,.,CASSPQGSGNTIYF,TGTGCCAGCTCACCACAGGGTTCGGGAAACACCATATATTTT
TRBJ1-6,TRBV6-2/TRBV6-3,.,.,CASSYPDGDSPLHF,TGTGCCAGCAGTTACCCAGACGGGGATTCACCCCTCCACTTT
TRBJ2-1,TRBV11-2,.,.,CASRRPGEGDEQFF,TGTGCCAGCAGGAGACCGGGAGAAGGGGATGAGCAGTTCTTC
TRBJ2-1,TRBV11-3,once,.,CASSQTEYNEQFF,TGTGCCAGCAGCCAAACCGAGTACAATGAGCAGTTCTTC